Listed below are T cell receptor beta chains from one sample, sequenced in a study of cytomegalovirus exposure and HLA in healthy donors. This table comes from immunoSEQ multiplex PCR, and its TCRdb copy is limited to in-frame clones, with some not included. The table has approximately 100,000 clones, 65% to 80% seen once; the top ten hold 11%. The sample consisted of PBMCs. The receptors stem from a man between 35 and 55 years old in good health and CMV-seropositive. Both conserved end residues are part of each CDR3. A D gene is named only where the DNA matches it firmly. The size entry is marked missing in some rows and otherwise reads once, few, many or a size class.

>once|TRBJ2-3|TRBV11-3|TRBD2
TGTGCCAGCAGCTCCCGGACTAGCGGGCCCTCCGGGACGCAGTATTTT
CASSSRTSGPSGTQYF
>NA|TRBJ1-5|TRBV5-5|NA
TGTGCCAGCAGCCATTCGGGGGGCTCCTATCAGCCCCAGCATTTT
CASSHSGGSYQPQHF
>NA|TRBJ2-7|TRBV7-9|TRBD2
TGTGCCAGCAGCTTTCGTGGAGGTACTAGCGCGGGTGAGCAGTACTTC
CASSFRGGTSAGEQYF
>NA|TRBJ1-2|TRBV29-1|TRBD1
TGCAGCACGAAACTGACAGGGGCGGATGGCTACACCTTC
CSTKLTGADGYTF
>few|TRBJ1-5|TRBV7-8|NA
TGTGCCAGCAGCTTACAGGGTATCGGGAGCAATCAGCCCCAGCATTTT
CASSLQGIGSNQPQHF
>NA|TRBJ1-4|TRBV5-4|NA
TGTGCCACCGCAGGGGCAACTAATGAAAAACTGTTTTTT
CATAGATNEKLFF
>NA|TRBJ1-1|TRBV7-8|NA
TGTGCCAGCAGCTCACTGAACGGGATGGGCACTGAAGCTTTCTTT
CASSSLNGMGTEAFF
>NA|TRBJ2-2|TRBV7-6|TRBD2
TGTGCCAGCAGCTTAGGGGCTAGCGGGGGTAACACCGGGGAGCTGTTTTTT
CASSLGASGGNTGELFF
>NA|TRBJ1-5|TRBV4-3|NA
TGCGCCAGCAGCCAAGATAGCTGGGGCAATCAGCCCCAGCATTTT
CASSQDSWGNQPQHF
>NA|TRBJ2-1|TRBV28|TRBD2
TGTGCCAGCAGTCTCCTGACTAGCGGGGGGTTACTGGGCCATGAGCAGTTCTTC
CASSLLTSGGLLGHEQFF
>NA|TRBJ1-4|TRBV28|NA
TGTGCCAGCAGTTTTTCCCTGGGGGCCAGCCAATCCGCAACTAATGAAAAACTGTTTTTT
CASSFSLGASQSATNEKLFF
>NA|TRBJ2-3|TRBV5-5|TRBD1
TGTGCCAGCAGCTTGGCTCAGGGGGCCTACACAGATACGCAGTATTTT
CASSLAQGAYTDTQYF
>once|TRBJ1-2|TRBV6-1|NA
TGTGCCAGCTTGGGAGAGAACCGGGCCTATGGCTACACCTTC
CASLGENRAYGYTF
>NA|TRBJ2-3|TRBV7-6|TRBD1
TGTGCCAGCAGCTTAGTACAGGGGGCCGGAGATACGCAGTATTTT
CASSLVQGAGDTQYF
>few|TRBJ2-2|TRBV30|NA
TGTGCCTGGAGCCGGACAAAATACACCGGGGAGCTGTTTTTT
CAWSRTKYTGELFF
>NA|TRBJ2-7|TRBV28|NA
TGTGCCAGCGTCCGGCCGGGCGAGCAGTACTTC
CASVRPGEQYF
>NA|TRBJ2-3|TRBV7-9|NA
TGTGCCAGCAGCTCCCGGCAGGGATTCGGTACGCAGTATTTT
CASSSRQGFGTQYF
>NA|TRBJ2-7|TRBV19|TRBD1
TGTGCCAGTAGTACCTCGGACAGGGGCTCCTACGAGCAGTACTTC
CASSTSDRGSYEQYF
>NA|TRBJ1-2|TRBV6-6|NA
TGTGCCAGCAGTTCCGACAGGACCATCTTC
CASSSDRTIF
>once|TRBJ2-7|TRBV14|NA
TGTGCCAGCGGGAGGTTGTCCTACGAGCAGTACTTC
CASGRLSYEQYF
>NA|TRBJ1-1|TRBV30|NA
TGTGCCTGGAGTGTTTCTTCCCAGGGTCGTACTGAAGCTTTCTTT
CAWSVSSQGRTEAFF
>NA|TRBJ1-4|TRBV6-5|NA
TGTGCCAGCAGTTACTCTGGGGGCCCTAATGAAAAACTGTTTTTT
CASSYSGGPNEKLFF
>NA|TRBJ2-1|TRBV18|TRBD1
TGTGCCAGCTCACCTTCCGGGACAGGGGTAGTGGGTGAGCAGTTCTTC
CASSPSGTGVVGEQFF
>NA|TRBJ1-5|TRBV7-6|TRBD1
TGTGCCAGCAGCCAAACAGGGGCAAGGAATCAGCCCCAGCATTTT
CASSQTGARNQPQHF
>once|TRBJ2-7|TRBV11-2|NA
TGTGCCAGCAGCTTAGGTGGGCAGGGTGGGTTCTACGAGCAGTACTTC
CASSLGGQGGFYEQYF
>NA|TRBJ2-3|TRBV19|TRBD1
TGTGCCAGTAGTATTCCCGGGACAGGGGGCTTGGCAGATACGCAGTATTTT
CASSIPGTGGLADTQYF
>NA|TRBJ2-3|TRBV10-3|NA
TGTGCCATCAGTGAGTTTCAGGAGGTGGCAGATACGCAGTATTTT
CAISEFQEVADTQYF
>few|TRBJ2-7|TRBV29-1|NA
TGCAGCGTTGAAGAGGGCGGCGGGTCCTACGAGCAGTACTTC
CSVEEGGGSYEQYF
>few|TRBJ1-6|TRBV4-2|NA
TGTGCCAGCAGCCAAGTGCTAAGTGGGCGCGAAAATAATTCACCCCTCCACTTT
CASSQVLSGRENNSPLHF
>NA|TRBJ2-1|TRBV7-7|NA
TGTGCTAGCAGCACAAAGACTAGCAATGAGCAGTTCTTC
CASSTKTSNEQFF
>NA|TRBJ1-5|TRBV30|TRBD1
TGTGCCTGGAATCGACAGGGGGCGAACAGTCAGCCCCAGCATTTT
CAWNRQGANSQPQHF
>NA|TRBJ2-6|TRBV19|NA
TGTGCCACCACGACTGATCTGTCCAACGTCCTGACTTTC
CATTTDLSNVLTF
>NA|TRBJ2-5|TRBV11-1|NA
TGTGCCAGCAATTCACATGCTCAAGAGACCCAGTACTTC
CASNSHAQETQYF
>once|TRBJ2-1|TRBV6-5|NA
TGTGCCAGCAGTCCCCCCTACCCCGGGGAGCAGTTCTTC
CASSPPYPGEQFF
>NA|TRBJ1-1|TRBV9|NA
TGTGCCAGCAGCTCTGGGCGGGGTATTGTCTGGAACACTGAAGCTTTCTTT
CASSSGRGIVWNTEAFF
>NA|TRBJ2-1|TRBV7-9|NA
TGTGCCAGCAGCCCTCCCCAGTACGCCCATCGGGATGAGCAGTTCTTC
CASSPPQYAHRDEQFF
>NA|TRBJ2-7|TRBV2|NA
TGTGCCAGCAGTGTTCGGGAGTCCTACGAGCAGTACTTC
CASSVRESYEQYF
>NA|TRBJ2-5|TRBV15|NA
TGTGCCACCAGCAGAGCGGGACACTCGCAAGAGACCCAGTACTTC
CATSRAGHSQETQYF
>NA|TRBJ2-7|TRBV5-1|TRBD2
TGCGCCAGCAGCGCCCCGACTAGCGGAAGCTCCTACGAGCAGTACTTC
CASSAPTSGSSYEQYF
>NA|TRBJ2-5|TRBV5-1|NA
TGCGCCAGCAGCCTCCAACGGGAAGAGACCCAGTACTTC
CASSLQREETQYF
>few|TRBJ1-2|TRBV18|TRBD1
TGTGCCAGCTCACCCAAAGGACAGGACTCCTATGGCTACACCTTC
CASSPKGQDSYGYTF
>NA|TRBJ2-1|TRBV27|TRBD2
TGTGCCAGCAGACAACCCCGCGGGGGGGCCAGGATTGAGCAGTTCTTC
CASRQPRGGARIEQFF
>NA|TRBJ1-5|TRBV6-5|NA
TGTGCCAGCAGTTACTCTTTTAGTCAGCCCCAGCATTTT
CASSYSFSQPQHF
>NA|TRBJ2-3|TRBV7-9|TRBD2
TGTTCCAGCAGCTTACTAGCGGGGGGGCCCTCGGATACGCAGTATTTT
CSSSLLAGGPSDTQYF
>NA|TRBJ2-3|TRBV5-4|TRBD1
TGTGCCAGCAGCTTGGGCTACAGGGGGCATACGCAGTATTTT
CASSLGYRGHTQYF
>NA|TRBJ1-1|TRBV27|TRBD1
TGTGCCAGCAGTCGGGACAGGGGTAACACTGAAGCTTTCTTT
CASSRDRGNTEAFF
>NA|TRBJ2-7|TRBV9|NA
TGTGCCAGCAGCGTAGGGCAGGGGAACGAGCAGTACTTC
CASSVGQGNEQYF
>NA|TRBJ1-2|TRBV28|NA
TGTGCCAGCGGTAATTGGGAGCAATATGGCTACACCTTC
CASGNWEQYGYTF
>few|TRBJ2-7|TRBV29-1|NA
TGCAGCGTTGATACAGGGCATGAGCAGTACTTC
CSVDTGHEQYF
>once|TRBJ1-5|TRBV28|NA
TGTGCCAGCAGTCTTGGCCTCCGATCAAGCAATCAGCCCCAGCATTTT
CASSLGLRSSNQPQHF
>NA|TRBJ1-1|TRBV19|TRBD1
TGTGCCAGTATCCCGGACAGGGGCGCGAACACTGAAGCTTTCTTT
CASIPDRGANTEAFF
>NA|TRBJ1-1|TRBV7-6|NA
TGTGCCAGCAGCTGGGGTTTGGGGAGATTGAACACTGAAGCTTTCTTT
CASSWGLGRLNTEAFF
>few|TRBJ1-6|TRBV19|TRBD1
TGTGCCAGTAGTAAAGGACAGGGGTTTAATTCACCCCTCCACTTT
CASSKGQGFNSPLHF
>NA|TRBJ2-3|TRBV19|NA
TGTGCCAGTAAGAAGCCCGGGGGCACAGATACGCAGTATTTT
CASKKPGGTDTQYF
>NA|TRBJ1-1|TRBV4-1|NA
TGCGCCAGCAGCCGGGGGAGGGGGACTGAAGCTTTCTTT
CASSRGRGTEAFF
>once|TRBJ2-2|TRBV6-5|TRBD2
TGTGCCAGCAGTGCAGGACTAGCGGGGGCCGGGGAGCTGTTTTTT
CASSAGLAGAGELFF
>NA|TRBJ1-1|TRBV28|NA
TGTGCCAGCAGCAATCCCGGCGGAGGGGCGTACACTGAAGCTTTCTTT
CASSNPGGGAYTEAFF
>NA|TRBJ2-2|TRBV7-2|NA
TGTGCCAGCAGCTCCGGGACTGCGAACACCGGGGAGCTGTTTTTT
CASSSGTANTGELFF
>NA|TRBJ1-2|TRBV7-3|NA
TGTGCCAGCAGCCTTAGAGGAGGGGCGACCTATGGCTACACCTTC
CASSLRGGATYGYTF
>NA|TRBJ1-5|TRBV19|NA
TGTGCCAGTAGTATCCTCCAGGGAGGGGTTAGCAATCAGCCCCAGCATTTT
CASSILQGGVSNQPQHF